The rows below give T cell receptor beta chains drawn from one sample of a study of cytomegalovirus exposure and HLA in healthy donors. TCRdb keeps only in-frame clones here, not all; method: immunoSEQ multiplex PCR. The profile covers some 140,000 clones, with around 84% appearing a single time and approximately 5.6% taken by the ten largest. Input material: PBMCs. The receptors originated from a woman aged 40-49 years in good health and CMV-seropositive. CDR3s include the opening cysteine and the closing phenylalanine or tryptophan. The order of the fields is clone size, J gene, V gene, CDR3 length, D gene, CDR3 protein, CDR3 DNA. A D gene is named only where the DNA matches it firmly. Clone size, where shown, is once, few, many, or a class for clones that have expanded.

size: .; J: TRBJ1-4; V: TRBV29-1; length: 12; D: TRBD1; CDR3: CSVRTGPEKLFF; DNA: TGCAGCGTCCGGACAGGTCCTGAAAAACTGTTTTTT
size: .; J: TRBJ1-3; V: TRBV9; length: 17; D: TRBD1; CDR3: CASSVGGGRDSGNTIYF; DNA: TGTGCCAGCAGCGTAGGAGGGGGCAGGGACTCTGGAAACACCATATATTTT
size: .; J: TRBJ2-3; V: TRBV27; length: 15; D: TRBD2; CDR3: CASTLSGSGADTQYF; DNA: TGTGCCAGCACCCTTAGCGGGAGCGGGGCAGATACGCAGTATTTT
size: .; J: TRBJ1-1; V: TRBV7-2; length: 15; D: .; CDR3: CASSLDGQPNTEAFF; DNA: TGTGCCAGCAGCTTAGATGGACAGCCAAACACTGAAGCTTTCTTT
size: few; J: TRBJ2-7; V: TRBV5-1; length: 14; D: .; CDR3: CASSPGTPLGEQYF; DNA: TGCGCCAGCAGCCCCGGGACACCCCTCGGGGAGCAGTACTTC
size: .; J: TRBJ2-7; V: TRBV11-3; length: 14; D: .; CDR3: CASSLGGSPHEQYF; DNA: TGTGCCAGCAGCTTAGGAGGGAGTCCCCACGAGCAGTACTTC
size: .; J: TRBJ2-7; V: TRBV30; length: 14; D: TRBD1; CDR3: CAWSGGGQIYEQYF; DNA: TGTGCCTGGAGTGGAGGGGGACAGATCTACGAGCAGTACTTC
size: .; J: TRBJ1-2; V: TRBV5-1; length: 13; D: TRBD1; CDR3: CASSWDREPSYTF; DNA: TGCGCCAGCAGCTGGGACAGGGAACCTAGCTACACCTTC
size: .; J: TRBJ2-2; V: TRBV5-1; length: 14; D: TRBD1; CDR3: CASSLGQGSGELFF; DNA: TGCGCCAGCAGCTTGGGACAGGGAAGTGGGGAGCTGTTTTTT
size: .; J: TRBJ2-1; V: TRBV6-1; length: 14; D: .; CDR3: CASSDGRGSTMQFF; DNA: TGTGCCAGCAGTGACGGAAGAGGGAGCACCATGCAGTTCTTC
size: once; J: TRBJ1-2; V: TRBV2; length: 13; D: .; CDR3: CASKDYPNYGYTF; DNA: TGTGCCAGCAAAGACTACCCTAACTATGGCTACACCTTC
size: once; J: TRBJ2-7; V: TRBV5-1; length: 14; D: .; CDR3: CASSLDSAPVQEYF; DNA: TGCGCCAGCAGCTTGGACTCGGCGCCGGTCCAGGAGTACTTC
size: .; J: TRBJ1-3; V: TRBV12-1; length: 12; D: .; CDR3: CASSPPRDTIYF; DNA: TGTGCCAGCAGCCCCCCCCGGGACACCATATATTTT
size: .; J: TRBJ2-7; V: TRBV5-6; length: 14; D: .; CDR3: CASSLSQGYYEQYF; DNA: TGTGCCAGCAGCTTGTCGCAGGGGTACTACGAGCAGTACTTC
size: .; J: TRBJ2-7; V: TRBV28; length: 13; D: .; CDR3: CASSSQGTYEQYF; DNA: TGTGCCAGCAGTTCCCAGGGGACCTACGAGCAGTACTTC
size: .; J: TRBJ2-2; V: TRBV5-1; length: 18; D: .; CDR3: CASSLNTGTPMNTGELFF; DNA: TGCGCCAGCAGCTTGAATACAGGGACACCGATGAACACCGGGGAGCTGTTTTTT
size: few; J: TRBJ1-1; V: TRBV10-3; length: 16; D: .; CDR3: CATSREGGVIDTEAFF; DNA: TGTGCCACCAGCAGGGAGGGGGGGGTTATCGACACTGAAGCTTTCTTT
size: once; J: TRBJ2-7; V: TRBV9; length: 15; D: TRBD1; CDR3: CASSVGGDSSYEQYF; DNA: TGTGCCAGCAGCGTAGGAGGGGACAGTTCCTACGAGCAGTACTTC
size: once; J: TRBJ2-3; V: TRBV5-1; length: 23; D: TRBD2; CDR3: CASSLARGYSGTSGRASTDTQYF; DNA: TGCGCCAGCAGCTTGGCGAGGGGATACTCCGGGACTAGCGGGAGGGCTAGCACAGATACGCAGTATTTT
size: few; J: TRBJ1-6; V: TRBV27; length: 15; D: TRBD1; CDR3: CASSRDSPYNSPLHF; DNA: TGTGCCAGCAGTAGGGACAGCCCGTATAATTCACCCCTCCACTTT
size: .; J: TRBJ2-7; V: TRBV7-6; length: 14; D: .; CDR3: CASSLMDSSYEQYF; DNA: TGTGCCAGCAGCTTGATGGACAGCTCCTACGAGCAGTACTTC
size: .; J: TRBJ2-1; V: TRBV4-1; length: 19; D: .; CDR3: CASSQEAGSSDPLGNEQFF; DNA: TGCGCCAGCAGCCAAGAGGCCGGGTCTAGCGACCCTCTGGGAAATGAGCAGTTCTTC
size: .; J: TRBJ2-1; V: TRBV11-3; length: 15; D: TRBD2; CDR3: CASSFVAGEYNEQFF; DNA: TGTGCCAGCAGCTTCGTAGCGGGAGAGTACAATGAGCAGTTCTTC
size: once; J: TRBJ1-1; V: TRBV5-1; length: 13; D: .; CDR3: CASSLRGGGEAFF; DNA: TGCGCCAGCAGCCTTCGGGGAGGCGGTGAAGCTTTCTTT
size: .; J: TRBJ2-7; V: TRBV7-8; length: 14; D: TRBD2; CDR3: CASSSWTSSYEQYF; DNA: TGTGCCAGCAGCTCGTGGACTAGCAGCTACGAGCAGTACTTC
size: .; J: TRBJ2-7; V: TRBV2; length: 13; D: TRBD1; CDR3: CASRRDRDYEQYF; DNA: TGTGCCAGCAGAAGGGACAGGGACTACGAGCAGTACTTC